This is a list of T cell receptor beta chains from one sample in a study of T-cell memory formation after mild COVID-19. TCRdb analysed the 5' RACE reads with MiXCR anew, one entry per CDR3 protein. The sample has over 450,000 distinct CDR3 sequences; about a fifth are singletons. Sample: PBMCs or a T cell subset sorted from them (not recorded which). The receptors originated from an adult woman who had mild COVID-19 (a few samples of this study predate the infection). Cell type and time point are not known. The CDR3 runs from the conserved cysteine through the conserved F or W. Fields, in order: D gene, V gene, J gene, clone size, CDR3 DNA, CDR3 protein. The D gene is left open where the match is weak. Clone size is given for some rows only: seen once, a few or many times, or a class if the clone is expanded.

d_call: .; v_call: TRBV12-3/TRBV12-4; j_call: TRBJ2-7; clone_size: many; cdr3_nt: TGTGCCAGCGTAGGGGGTACGTACGAGCAGTACTTC; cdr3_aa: CASVGGTYEQYF
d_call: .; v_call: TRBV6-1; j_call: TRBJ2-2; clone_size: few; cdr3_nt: TGTGCCAGTACCTTGTGGGGGGGCACCACCGGGGAGCTGTTTTTT; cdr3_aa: CASTLWGGTTGELFF
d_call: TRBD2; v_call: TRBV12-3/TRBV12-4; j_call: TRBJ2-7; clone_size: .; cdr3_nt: TGTGCCAGCAGCCTCGGGACTAGCGGGAGAAACCCAAACTTC; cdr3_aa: CASSLGTSGRNPNF
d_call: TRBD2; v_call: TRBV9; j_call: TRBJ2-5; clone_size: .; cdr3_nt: TGTGCCAGCAGCGAGACGGGAGGAGAGACCCAGTACTTC; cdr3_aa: CASSETGGETQYF
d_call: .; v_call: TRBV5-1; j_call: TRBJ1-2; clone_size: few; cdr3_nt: TGCGCCAGCAGCTTGGTAGCAGGAAACTATGGCTACACCTTC; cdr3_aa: CASSLVAGNYGYTF
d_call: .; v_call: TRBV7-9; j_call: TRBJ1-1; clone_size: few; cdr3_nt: TGTGCCAGCAGAAAGTTACGCGGGGGGCTGAGTAACACTGAAGCTTTCTTT; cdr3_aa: CASRKLRGGLSNTEAFF
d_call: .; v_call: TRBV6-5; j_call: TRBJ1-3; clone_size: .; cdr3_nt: TGTGCCAGTAGTTATAGCAGAGACTCCGGAAACACCATATATTTT; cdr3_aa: CASSYSRDSGNTIYF
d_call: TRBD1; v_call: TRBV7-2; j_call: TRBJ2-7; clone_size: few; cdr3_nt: TGTGCCAGCAGCTTAGCGGGACAGGGTAGGGGCTCCTACGAGCAGTACTTC; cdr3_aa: CASSLAGQGRGSYEQYF
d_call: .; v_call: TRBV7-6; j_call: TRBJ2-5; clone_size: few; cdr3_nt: TGTGCCAGCAGCTCCCGGGGAATGACTTCTTACCAAGAGACCCAGTACTTC; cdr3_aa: CASSSRGMTSYQETQYF
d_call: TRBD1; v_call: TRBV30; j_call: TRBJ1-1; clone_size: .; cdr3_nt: TGTGCCTGGAGCGAGGGGGCGAGCACTGAAGCTTTCTTT; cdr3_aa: CAWSEGASTEAFF